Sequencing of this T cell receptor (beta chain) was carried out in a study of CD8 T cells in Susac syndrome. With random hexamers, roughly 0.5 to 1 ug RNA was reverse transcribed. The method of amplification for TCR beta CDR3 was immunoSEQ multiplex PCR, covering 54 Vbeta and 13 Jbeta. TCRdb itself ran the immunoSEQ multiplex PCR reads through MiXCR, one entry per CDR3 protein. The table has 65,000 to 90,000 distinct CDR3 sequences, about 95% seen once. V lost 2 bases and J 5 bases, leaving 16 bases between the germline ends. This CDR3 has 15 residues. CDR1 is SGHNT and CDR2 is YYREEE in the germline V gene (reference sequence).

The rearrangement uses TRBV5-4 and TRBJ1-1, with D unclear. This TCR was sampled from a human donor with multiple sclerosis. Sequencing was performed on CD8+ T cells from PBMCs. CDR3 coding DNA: TGTGCCAGCAGCTTATCATGGGGTAGTGATACTGAAGCTTTCTTT. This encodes CASSLSWGSDTEAFF.